This T cell receptor (beta chain) comes out of a study of beta chain features in type 1 diabetes. Study conclusions and caveats: In every one of the four CD4+ subsets, TCRB CDR3s were moderately but significantly shorter in Type 1 diabetes patients.

The study reverse transcribed the entire isolated RNA, so it sequenced expressed TCRB transcripts. This table comes from immunoSEQ multiplex PCR, and its TCRdb copy is limited to in-frame clones, with some not included. Of over 90,000 clones in the sample, 25% to 35% were seen once. This clone has more than one count but fewer than ten. Its target is not known. Deletions cut 0 bases from V and 1 base from J, with 20 bases between. CDR1 is SGHRS, CDR2 YFSETQ, per germline. This CDR3 comprises 19 residues. The sample consisted of central memory CD4+ T cells from blood. This receptor was identified in a woman between 18 and 29 years old with type 1 diabetes. The chain is built from TRBV5-1 and TRBJ1-3; tentatively, D is TRBD1 (6 bases). CDR3 in DNA: TGCGCCAGCAGCTTGGATGGACAGCTAAGGATGGGTTCTGGAAACACCATATATTTT. Encoded protein: CASSLDGQLRMGSGNTIYF.